These 29 T cell receptor beta chains share one sample of origin, sequenced in a study of cytomegalovirus exposure and HLA in healthy donors. PCR employed 60 Vbeta and 13 Jbeta primers. Using immunoSEQ multiplex PCR, the repertoire was profiled, and TCRdb retains in-frame clones only, with some absent. The sample lists 150,000 to 200,000 clones; more than 80% were seen once. Input material: PBMCs. The receptors come from a male donor in good health and CMV-seronegative.

This chain uses TRBV5-4 with TRBJ2-1; 9 positions match TRBD2. The V and J ends lost 5 bases and 10 bases, in that order; junction bases with no gene match: 7. The CDR3 contains 13 residues. Germline V gives CDR1 SGHNT, CDR2 YYREEE (reference sequence). The CDR3 DNA follows: TGTGCCAGCAGTGGGACTAGCAGCGACGAGCAGTTCTTC. This encodes CASSGTSSDEQFF.

The CDR3 bases are TGTGCCAGCAGCTCAGGGTACCTACAAGAGACCCAGTACTTC. It translates to CASSSGYLQETQYF. The rearrangement joins TRBV5-4 to TRBJ2-5, with D possibly matching TRBD1 (5 bases). Trimming removed 3 bases from V and 2 bases from J, with 11 bases in between. The CDR3 extends over 14 amino acids. The germline V gene encodes CDR1 SGHNT and CDR2 YYREEE (reference sequence). Supplemented by reference TRBV5-4 and TRBJ2-5, the full variable domain reads ETGVTQSPTHLIKTRGQQVTLRCSSQSGHNTVSWYQQALGQGPQFIFQYYREEENGRGNFPPRFSGLQFPNYSSELNVNALELDDSALYLCASSSGYLQETQYFGPGTRLLVL.

This clone was seen more than once but under ten times. V and J are TRBV6-1 and TRBJ1-1, with 7 bases lining up with TRBD1. Germline V lookup: CDR1 MNHNS, CDR2 SASEGT. Trimming removed 4 bases from V and 4 bases from J; junction bases left unmatched: 6. CDR3 size: 14 residues. The CDR3 bases are TGTGCCAGCAGTGTAACGACAGGGAGCACTGAAGCTTTCTTT. The encoded protein is CASSVTTGSTEAFF.

This clone was seen a handful of times. Its ends do not fully match the called genes, so a read error is possible. The chain uses TRBV6-4 and TRBJ1-2; 7 bases are shared with TRBD1. CDR3 size: 11 residues. CDR1 and CDR2 (germline): MRHNA, SNTAGT. As DNA, the CDR3 is TGTGCCAGCAGTGACTGGGCCGGACAGGTCTTC. Translated, it gives CASSDWAGQVF.

Only a few counts were recorded for this clone. V gene TRBV2 combines with J gene TRBJ2-7; 7 bases are a match to TRBD1. The CDR3 length is 13 residues. Trimming took 6 bases from V and 1 from J; bases not matched to a gene: 3. Germline CDR1 is SNHLY and CDR2 is FYNNEI. The CDR3 is CASSRDSSYEQYF. The CDR3 coding sequence is TGTGCCAGCAGCCGGGACAGTTCCTACGAGCAGTACTTC.

The chain employs TRBV23-1 and TRBJ1-5; TRBD1 is a possible D gene (6 bases). Being an ORF, TRBV23-1 has a function that is uncertain. Trimming took 0 bases from V and 7 from J, leaving 13 bases between them. The CDR3 totals 15 residues. CDR3 protein: CASSQSGGGRQPQHF. For the CDR3, the DNA is TGCGCCAGCAGTCAATCAGGGGGGGGGCGGCAGCCCCAGCATTTT.

V gene TRBV4-3 combines with J gene TRBJ2-3; a weak D match, TRBD1 (6 bases). The CDR3 contains 17 residues. V dropped 0 bases and J dropped 4 bases, with 17 bases sitting between them. Germline assignment: CDR1 LGHNA and CDR2 YSLEER. The CDR3 loop is CASSQDGRAGDSDTQYF. CDR3 in DNA: TGCGCCAGCAGCCAAGATGGTCGGGCAGGGGATTCAGATACGCAGTATTTT.

This rearrangement joins TRBV29-1 to TRBJ2-1, with TRBD2 matching 10 bases. From germline, CDR1 is SQVTM and CDR2 ANQGSEA. The CDR3 sequence is 14 residues long. With V trimmed by 6 bases and J by 7 bases, 9 bases remained unmatched. This CDR3 reads CSVVLAGSRNEQFF. CDR3 nucleotide sequence: TGCAGCGTCGTACTAGCGGGGTCGAGGAATGAGCAGTTCTTC.

The J gene is TRBJ2-1, the V gene TRBV7-3, with 14 bases identical to TRBD2. Germline CDR1 reads SGHTA; CDR2 reads FQGTGA. The CDR3 has 16 residues. The junction had 6 bases not matched to a gene; V was cut back by 5 bases and J by 6 bases. CDR3 sequence reads: CASSPLGTSGSNEQFF. Here the CDR3 DNA reads TGTGCCAGCAGCCCATTAGGGACTAGCGGGAGCAATGAGCAGTTCTTC.

This chain connects TRBV6-1 to TRBJ2-5; D is unresolved. CDR3 size: 15 residues. Between the trimmed V and J ends, which lost 1 base and 1 base, there was a span of 10 bases. Germline CDR1 and CDR2: MNHNS and SASEGT. The CDR3, as DNA: TGTGCCAGCAGTGAAGGGCCAGGCCCCCAAGAGACCCAGTACTTC. This sequence encodes CASSEGPGPQETQYF.

The CDR3 region is CASSQENLGLAEYNEQFF. Written as DNA, the CDR3 is TGCGCCAGCAGCCAAGAAAATCTTGGACTAGCGGAATACAATGAGCAGTTCTTC. This chain links TRBV4-3 with TRBJ2-1, with 10 bases lining up with TRBD2. The ends lost 0 bases at V and 4 bases at J; junction bases unmatched: 9. Germline-derived CDR1 and CDR2 are LGHNA and YSLEER. The CDR3 is 18 amino acids.

This clone has a single count. The gene calls are TRBV10-3 and TRBJ1-1, with 7 bases fitting TRBD1. Losses at the gene ends were 11 bases for V and 0 bases for J; bases not matched to a gene: 6. The V gene's germline CDR1 is ENHRY and CDR2 SYGVKD. The CDR3 totals 13 residues. The CDR3, as DNA: TGTGCCGTTAGACAGGGTCTGAACACTGAAGCTTTCTTT. It codes for CAVRQGLNTEAFF.

The chain uses TRBV6-5 and TRBJ1-1, with D hard to call. This CDR3 comprises 15 residues. Germline V lookup: CDR1 MNHEY, CDR2 SVGAGI. V dropped 1 base and J dropped 1 base, with 10 bases sitting between them. In DNA, the CDR3 is TGTGCCAGCAGTTACTTCACGGGAAAGAACACTGAAGCTTTCTTT. It is translated as CASSYFTGKNTEAFF.

This chain uses TRBV9 with TRBJ2-5; D is possibly TRBD2 (6 bases). V lost 0 bases, J lost 0 bases, and 6 bases lay in between. CDR3 size: 14 residues. Germline CDR1 and CDR2: SGDLS and YYNGEE. The CDR3 protein is CASSVGGDQETQYF. The DNA of the CDR3 is TGTGCCAGCAGCGTAGGCGGGGACCAAGAGACCCAGTACTTC.

The chain employs TRBV9 and TRBJ1-6; 7 nucleotides agree with TRBD1. Trimming removed 4 bases from V and 6 bases from J; junction bases left unmatched: 4. In germline, CDR1 is SGDLS, CDR2 YYNGEE. CDR3 size: 14 residues. The CDR3 region is CASSMGQPNSPLHF. In DNA form, the CDR3 reads TGTGCCAGCAGCATGGGACAGCCTAATTCACCCCTCCACTTT.

This chain joins TRBV6-6 and TRBJ1-4; D gene unclear. V lost 2 bases to trimming and J lost 8 bases, with 15 bases between them. Germline CDR1 MNHNY, CDR2 SVGAGI (reference sequence). The CDR3 covers 15 residues. The CDR3 DNA is TGTGCCAGCAGTTACGGGGAGGGTATGGGAGAAAAACTGTTTTTT. It yields the protein CASSYGEGMGEKLFF.

This chain links TRBV19 with TRBJ2-3, with a weak D call TRBD1 (5 bases). Germline CDR1 reads LNHDA; CDR2 reads SQIVND (reference sequence). Between the trimmed V and J ends, which lost 4 bases and 5 bases, there was a span of 22 bases. CDR3 length equals 17 residues. DNA for the CDR3: TGTGCCAGTAGTACCCCCGGCAGGGTGGGTGTCGGAGATACGCAGTATTTT. As protein: CASSTPGRVGVGDTQYF. The whole variable domain, filled in from reference TRBV19 and TRBJ2-3, reads DGGITQSPKYLFRKEGQNVTLSCEQNLNHDAMYWYRQDPGQGLRLIYYSQIVNDFQKGDIAEGYSVSREKKESFPLTVTSAQKNPTAFYLCASSTPGRVGVGDTQYFGPGTRLTVL.

The chain combines TRBV7-9 with TRBJ2-1, with TRBD2 as a possible D gene (5 bases). V lost 3 bases and J 10 bases, leaving 16 bases between the germline ends. The germline V gene encodes CDR1 SEHNR and CDR2 FQNEAQ (reference sequence). The CDR3 is 14 residues long. CDR3 sequence: CASSLGEMREEQFF. As DNA, the CDR3 is TGTGCCAGCAGCTTGGGAGAGATGCGTGAAGAGCAGTTCTTC.

This clone was observed a few times. The rearrangement links TRBV7-6 to TRBJ2-1, with D possibly being TRBD2 (6 bases). CDR3 length equals 14 residues. V was pared by 0 bases and J by 8 bases, with 11 bases between. The V gene's germline CDR1 is SGHVS and CDR2 FNYEAQ. CDR3 sequence: CASSLAGGLDEQFF. CDR3 coding DNA: TGTGCCAGCAGCTTAGCTGGAGGGTTGGATGAGCAGTTCTTC.

The J gene is TRBJ1-1, the V gene TRBV5-4; a weak D match, TRBD1 (5 bases). V was clipped by 3 bases and J by 5 bases, with 17 bases between them. The CDR3 has 15 residues. Germline V gene lookup returns CDR1 SGHNT and CDR2 YYREEE (reference sequence). The CDR3 region has the DNA TGTGCCAGCAGCTCGCCCGCAGGGTTGGGGACTGAAGCTTTCTTT. It codes for CASSSPAGLGTEAFF.

V usage is TRBV7-9 and J usage is TRBJ2-5, with 8 bases matching TRBD1. Germline V lookup: CDR1 SEHNR, CDR2 FQNEAQ (reference sequence). The CDR3 loop spans 14 amino acids. The junction had 5 bases not matched to a gene; V was cut back by 5 bases and J by 3 bases. CDR3 loop: CASSPETGEETQYF. In nucleotides, the CDR3 is TGTGCCAGCAGCCCCGAGACAGGGGAAGAGACCCAGTACTTC.

This sequence joins TRBV7-8 and TRBJ2-7; D perhaps matches TRBD1 (5 bases). Trimming took off 5 bases at V and 1 base at J, with 18 bases between the two ends. Germline loops: CDR1 SGHVS, CDR2 FQNEAQ. The CDR3 totals 16 residues. The CDR3 protein is CASSLGPSSTSYEQYF. CDR3 nucleotide sequence: TGTGCCAGCAGCCTGGGGCCGTCTTCGACGTCCTACGAGCAGTACTTC. The full variable domain, with the rest looked up from reference TRBV7-8 and TRBJ2-7, is GAGVSQSPRYKVAKRGQDVALRCDPISGHVSLFWYQQALGQGPEFLTYFQNEAQLDKSGLPSDRFFAERPEGSVSTLKIQRTQQEDSAVYLCASSLGPSSTSYEQYFGPGTRLTVT.

The V call is TRBV29-1, the J call TRBJ2-1; 13 nucleotides match TRBD2. With V trimmed by 0 bases and J by 1 base, 9 bases remained unmatched. The CDR3 runs to 19 residues. The germline V gene encodes CDR1 SQVTM and CDR2 ANQGSEA. CDR3 sequence: CSVEDPRTSGGASYNEQFF. The CDR3 DNA reads as TGCAGCGTTGAAGATCCCCGGACTAGCGGGGGCGCATCCTACAATGAGCAGTTCTTC.

This clone has a single count. The V and J genes are TRBV5-1 and TRBJ2-5; a weak D match, TRBD1 (6 bases). The CDR3 has 17 amino acids. Germline CDR1 reads SGHRS; CDR2 reads YFSETQ. V was shortened by 1 base and J by 1 base, with 17 bases between the two germline ends. In DNA form, the CDR3 reads TGCGCCAGCAGCTTGAACGGACAGCCCGGGGCCCAAGAGACCCAGTACTTC. This codes for CASSLNGQPGAQETQYF.

The genes are TRBV29-1 and TRBJ1-3; TRBD1 matches 7 bases. Germline CDR1 and CDR2: SQVTM and ANQGSEA. After removal of 7 bases from V and 4 bases from J, the junction contained 7 bases not matched to a gene. The CDR3 extends over 13 amino acids. In DNA form, the CDR3 reads TGCAGCGGAGTGACAGGGCTAGGAAACACCATATATTTT. Its translation is CSGVTGLGNTIYF.

The chain uses TRBV18 and TRBJ2-2, with a tentative D call TRBD1 (6 bases). V lost 3 bases to trimming and J lost 3 bases, with 14 bases between them. The CDR3 totals 16 residues. Germline V lookup: CDR1 KGHSH, CDR2 LQKENI. CDR3 coding DNA: TGTGCCAGCTCACCCGAACAGGGAATTTACACCGGGGAGCTGTTTTTT. Amino acid sequence: CASSPEQGIYTGELFF.

This clone was seen more than once but under ten times. Here the CDR3 omits its conserved ending phenylalanine or tryptophan, so a read error is the likely source. This chain uses TRBV30 with TRBJ1-2, with 8 bases lining up with TRBD1. Trimming at V came to 2 bases and at J to 4 bases, leaving 3 bases not matched to a gene. CDR3 length equals 13 residues. Germline loops: CDR1 GTSNPN, CDR2 SVGIG (reference sequence). Here the CDR3 DNA reads TGTGCCTGGAGTTCAGGGGGCTTCTATGGCTACACCCTC. Amino acid sequence: CAWSSGGFYGYTL.

In its sample, this clone was seen once. V gene TRBV27 combines with J gene TRBJ2-5, with 7 bases matching TRBD1. Germline CDR1 and CDR2: MNHEY and SMNVEV (reference sequence). CDR3 length: 12 amino acids. V was pared by 7 bases and J by 7 bases, with 6 bases of the junction left unmatched. The CDR3 bases are TGTGCCAGCAAGACAGGGATGGGGACCCAGTACTTC. Protein product: CASKTGMGTQYF.

This clone has only one observation. This sequence joins TRBV2 and TRBJ2-1, with 7 bases identical to TRBD2. CDR1 and CDR2 from the germline V gene are SNHLY and FYNNEI. This CDR3 region has 16 residues. The junction had 13 bases not matched to a gene; V was cut back by 6 bases and J by 5 bases. The CDR3 region has the DNA TGTGCCAGCAGGGCCCCCGGGACTATGGGTAACAATGAGCAGTTCTTC. It encodes CASRAPGTMGNNEQFF. Supplemented by reference TRBV2 and TRBJ2-1, the full variable domain reads EPEVTQTPSHQVTQMGQEVILRCVPISNHLYFYWYRQILGQKVEFLVSFYNNEISEKSEIFDDQFSVERPDGSNFTLKIRSTKLEDSAMYFCASRAPGTMGNNEQFFGPGTRLTVL.